This TCR beta chain was obtained from a study of breast tumors, draining lymph nodes, adjacent tissues. General study findings and limits: Tumor TCR diversity was below lymph nodes but above nontumor tissue.

Axillary draining lymph nodes of breast cancer patients supplied the node samples. From the multiplex PCR reads, TCRdb called clonotypes with MiXCR, one entry per CDR3 protein. The sample shows roughly 100,000 distinct CDR3 sequences, around 30% of them seen only once. The CDR3 extends over 11 amino acids. The V gene's germline CDR1 is ENHRY and CDR2 SYGVKD. Trimming took 6 bases from V and 7 from J, leaving 10 bases between them. This clonotype was found many times. Its antigen is unknown. This chain connects TRBV10-3 to TRBJ2-7; D perhaps matches TRBD1 (6 bases). Specimen: axillary lymph node tissue. This sequence originates from a female donor with breast cancer. Some clones in this sample may be carry-over from other donors' samples. The CDR3 nucleotides read TGTGCCATCAGGCAAACAGGGGAGCAGTACTTC. It specifies CAIRQTGEQYF.